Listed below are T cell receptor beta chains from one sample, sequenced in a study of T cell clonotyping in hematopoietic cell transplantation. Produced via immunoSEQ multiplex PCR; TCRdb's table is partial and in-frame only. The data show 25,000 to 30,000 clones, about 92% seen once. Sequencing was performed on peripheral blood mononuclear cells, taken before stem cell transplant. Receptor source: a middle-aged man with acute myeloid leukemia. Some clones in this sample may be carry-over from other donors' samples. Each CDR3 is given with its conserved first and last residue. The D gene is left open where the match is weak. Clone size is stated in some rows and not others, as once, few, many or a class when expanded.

cdr3_aa: CASSSRPGWEVQSNQPQHF
cdr3_nt: TGTGCCAGCAGCTCCCGGCCAGGCTGGGAGGTTCAGAGCAATCAGCCCCAGCATTTT
j_call: TRBJ1-5
v_call: TRBV7-8
d_call: NA
clone_size: once

cdr3_aa: CASSFDRSNEQFF
cdr3_nt: TGTGCCAGCAGCTTCGACAGGTCCAATGAGCAGTTCTTC
j_call: TRBJ2-1
v_call: TRBV7-2
d_call: NA
clone_size: few

cdr3_aa: CASSLYQGPIFGASNQPQHF
cdr3_nt: TGTGCCAGCAGTTTATACCAGGGTCCAATTTTTGGGGCGAGCAATCAGCCCCAGCATTTT
j_call: TRBJ1-5
v_call: TRBV28
d_call: NA
clone_size: NA

cdr3_aa: CASSLGRGVYNEQFF
cdr3_nt: TGTGCCAGCAGCTTGGGTAGGGGCGTTTACAATGAGCAGTTCTTC
j_call: TRBJ2-1
v_call: TRBV5-4
d_call: NA
clone_size: once

cdr3_aa: CASTQTGEDEKLFF
cdr3_nt: TGTGCCAGTACCCAGACAGGGGAAGATGAAAAACTGTTTTTT
j_call: TRBJ1-4
v_call: TRBV19
d_call: TRBD1
clone_size: NA

cdr3_aa: CASSDGTSGEQFF
cdr3_nt: TGTGCCAGCAGCGACGGGACTAGCGGGGAGCAGTTCTTC
j_call: TRBJ2-1
v_call: TRBV5-6
d_call: TRBD2
clone_size: NA

cdr3_aa: CASSEMGARNEQYF
cdr3_nt: TGCGCCAGCTCTGAAATGGGGGCGCGGAACGAGCAGTACTTC
j_call: TRBJ2-7
v_call: TRBV10-2
d_call: NA
clone_size: NA

cdr3_aa: CASSKGQMGNTIYF
cdr3_nt: TGTGCCAGCAGCAAGGGACAGATGGGTAACACCATATATTTT
j_call: TRBJ1-3
v_call: TRBV21-1
d_call: NA
clone_size: NA

cdr3_aa: CASSLSGAETQYF
cdr3_nt: TGTGCCAGCAGCTTAAGCGGGGCGGAGACCCAGTACTTC
j_call: TRBJ2-5
v_call: TRBV11-2
d_call: TRBD2
clone_size: once

cdr3_aa: CASSLGEKNTIYF
cdr3_nt: TGTGCCAGCAGCTTGGGGGAGAAGAACACCATATATTTT
j_call: TRBJ1-3
v_call: TRBV7-8
d_call: NA
clone_size: NA

cdr3_aa: CASRRLAGGNDEQFF
cdr3_nt: TGCGCCAGCAGGAGACTAGCGGGAGGGAACGATGAGCAGTTCTTC
j_call: TRBJ2-1
v_call: TRBV5-1
d_call: TRBD2
clone_size: NA

cdr3_aa: CASSITGTANTEAFF
cdr3_nt: TGTGCCAGCAGCATTACCGGGACAGCGAACACTGAAGCTTTCTTT
j_call: TRBJ1-1
v_call: TRBV6-5
d_call: TRBD1
clone_size: NA

cdr3_aa: CASSPTYQETQYF
cdr3_nt: TGTGCCAGCAGCCCAACGTACCAAGAGACCCAGTACTTC
j_call: TRBJ2-5
v_call: TRBV7-9
d_call: NA
clone_size: NA

cdr3_aa: CASSSRSPQGNTIYF
cdr3_nt: TGTGCCAGCAGTTCAAGGTCGCCCCAGGGAAACACCATATATTTT
j_call: TRBJ1-3
v_call: TRBV28
d_call: NA
clone_size: NA

cdr3_aa: CASSPLRGEQYF
cdr3_nt: TGTGCCAGCAGCCCGCTCAGGGGCGAGCAGTACTTC
j_call: TRBJ2-7
v_call: TRBV11-2
d_call: NA
clone_size: NA

cdr3_aa: CASSLGTGSSGYTF
cdr3_nt: TGCGCCAGCAGCTTGGGGACAGGGTCTTCTGGCTACACCTTC
j_call: TRBJ1-2
v_call: TRBV5-1
d_call: TRBD1
clone_size: few

cdr3_aa: CASSHADTNYGYTF
cdr3_nt: TGTGCCAGCAGCCACGCGGATACTAACTATGGCTACACCTTC
j_call: TRBJ1-2
v_call: TRBV11-2
d_call: NA
clone_size: NA

cdr3_aa: CASSLGGNRARLQGYTF
cdr3_nt: TGTGCCAGCAGCTTAGGAGGAAACAGGGCGAGATTACAAGGCTACACCTTC
j_call: TRBJ1-2
v_call: TRBV11-2
d_call: NA
clone_size: NA

cdr3_aa: CASSSRPRASGRRETQYF
cdr3_nt: TGTGCCAGCAGCTCAAGGCCCCGGGCTAGCGGGAGAAGAGAGACCCAGTACTTC
j_call: TRBJ2-5
v_call: TRBV7-2
d_call: TRBD2
clone_size: NA

cdr3_aa: CASSEGVESPLHF
cdr3_nt: TGTGCCAGCAGCGAAGGGGTAGAATCACCCCTCCACTTT
j_call: TRBJ1-6
v_call: TRBV9
d_call: NA
clone_size: NA

cdr3_aa: CASSLHRVADTQYF
cdr3_nt: TGTGCCAGCAGCTTGCACAGGGTTGCAGATACGCAGTATTTT
j_call: TRBJ2-3
v_call: TRBV7-2
d_call: NA
clone_size: NA

cdr3_aa: CASSAGTGSTYEQYF
cdr3_nt: TGCGCCAGCAGCGCCGGGACAGGGTCCACCTACGAGCAGTACTTC
j_call: TRBJ2-7
v_call: TRBV5-1
d_call: TRBD1
clone_size: NA

cdr3_aa: CASSLRSGEKLFF
cdr3_nt: TGTGCCAGCAGTTTGCGGTCTGGGGAAAAACTGTTTTTT
j_call: TRBJ1-4
v_call: TRBV27
d_call: NA
clone_size: NA

cdr3_aa: CASSHQLAGGTDTQYF
cdr3_nt: TGTGCCAGCAGCCACCAACTAGCGGGGGGCACAGATACGCAGTATTTT
j_call: TRBJ2-3
v_call: TRBV4-2
d_call: TRBD2
clone_size: NA

cdr3_aa: CASSASGSYSYNEQFF
cdr3_nt: TGTGCCAGCAGCGCCTCCGGCTCTTACTCCTACAATGAGCAGTTCTTC
j_call: TRBJ2-1
v_call: TRBV9
d_call: NA
clone_size: once

cdr3_aa: CASRRDLATDTQYF
cdr3_nt: TGCGCCAGCCGCCGGGACCTCGCTACAGATACGCAGTATTTT
j_call: TRBJ2-3
v_call: TRBV5-1
d_call: NA
clone_size: NA

cdr3_aa: CASRLLQGKETQYF
cdr3_nt: TGTGCCAGCCGTCTCCTACAGGGGAAAGAGACCCAGTACTTC
j_call: TRBJ2-5
v_call: TRBV14
d_call: TRBD1
clone_size: NA

cdr3_aa: CASSHATGQGPYGYTF
cdr3_nt: TGTGCCAGCAGCCACGCGACGGGACAGGGCCCTTATGGCTACACCTTC
j_call: TRBJ1-2
v_call: TRBV4-2
d_call: TRBD1
clone_size: NA

cdr3_aa: CASSVETGGSYEQYF
cdr3_nt: TGTGCCAGCAGCGTGGAGACAGGGGGGTCCTACGAGCAGTACTTC
j_call: TRBJ2-7
v_call: TRBV9
d_call: TRBD1
clone_size: NA

cdr3_aa: CASSPGVPRRLYQPQHF
cdr3_nt: TGTGCCAGCAGCCCAGGGGTCCCGCGGCGCCTTTATCAGCCCCAGCATTTT
j_call: TRBJ1-5
v_call: TRBV4-2
d_call: NA
clone_size: NA

cdr3_aa: CASSLALVRGSQETQYF
cdr3_nt: TGTGCCAGCAGCTTAGCCCTGGTACGAGGGAGCCAAGAGACCCAGTACTTC
j_call: TRBJ2-5
v_call: TRBV7-2
d_call: NA
clone_size: NA

cdr3_aa: CASSLFGETQYF
cdr3_nt: TGTGCCAGCAGCTTGTTTGGAGAGACCCAGTACTTC
j_call: TRBJ2-5
v_call: TRBV5-6
d_call: NA
clone_size: NA

cdr3_aa: CASSHDTGGKQYF
cdr3_nt: TGTGCCAGCAGCCACGATACAGGGGGGAAGCAGTACTTC
j_call: TRBJ2-7
v_call: TRBV14
d_call: TRBD1
clone_size: NA

cdr3_aa: CASSQEPFTYEQYF
cdr3_nt: TGTGCCAGCAGCCAGGAGCCCTTCACTTACGAGCAGTACTTC
j_call: TRBJ2-7
v_call: TRBV14
d_call: NA
clone_size: NA

cdr3_aa: CASSPGLHSPLHF
cdr3_nt: TGTGCCAGCAGCCCAGGGTTGCATTCACCCCTCCACTTT
j_call: TRBJ1-6
v_call: TRBV27
d_call: NA
clone_size: NA

cdr3_aa: CASSLNPQSGSDTQYF
cdr3_nt: TGCGCCAGCAGCTTAAACCCCCAGTCAGGGTCAGATACGCAGTATTTT
j_call: TRBJ2-3
v_call: TRBV5-1
d_call: NA
clone_size: NA

cdr3_aa: CAWSVRSGRRPLHF
cdr3_nt: TGTGCCTGGAGTGTAAGGTCGGGTCGTAGACCCCTCCACTTT
j_call: TRBJ1-6
v_call: TRBV30
d_call: NA
clone_size: NA

cdr3_aa: CASSTDRDNEAFF
cdr3_nt: TGTGCCAGCAGCACGGACAGGGATAATGAAGCTTTCTTT
j_call: TRBJ1-1
v_call: TRBV11-2
d_call: TRBD1
clone_size: NA

cdr3_aa: CASSSGLPSTDTQYF
cdr3_nt: TGTGCCAGCAGCTCCGGACTACCTAGCACAGATACGCAGTATTTT
j_call: TRBJ2-3
v_call: TRBV9
d_call: NA
clone_size: NA

cdr3_aa: CAWGGRFRNQPQHF
cdr3_nt: TGTGCCTGGGGGGGGAGGTTTCGAAATCAGCCCCAGCATTTT
j_call: TRBJ1-5
v_call: TRBV30
d_call: NA
clone_size: NA

cdr3_aa: CSVENSRRETQYF
cdr3_nt: TGCAGCGTTGAAAACTCCCGGCGGGAGACCCAGTACTTC
j_call: TRBJ2-5
v_call: TRBV29-1
d_call: NA
clone_size: NA

cdr3_aa: CARGVFVRDINTEAFF
cdr3_nt: TGCGCCAGGGGGGTTTTCGTTCGGGACATAAACACTGAAGCTTTCTTT
j_call: TRBJ1-1
v_call: TRBV10-1
d_call: NA
clone_size: NA

cdr3_aa: CASSDRTGQETQYF
cdr3_nt: TGTGCCAGCAGTGATCGAACAGGGCAAGAGACCCAGTACTTC
j_call: TRBJ2-5
v_call: TRBV2
d_call: NA
clone_size: NA

cdr3_aa: CASSTGLAGGGTGELFF
cdr3_nt: TGTGCCAGCAGCACCGGACTAGCGGGAGGGGGGACCGGGGAGCTGTTTTTT
j_call: TRBJ2-2
v_call: TRBV5-4
d_call: TRBD2
clone_size: NA

cdr3_aa: CASGGENYGYTF
cdr3_nt: TGTGCCTCGGGGGGTGAGAACTATGGCTACACCTTC
j_call: TRBJ1-2
v_call: TRBV30
d_call: NA
clone_size: once

cdr3_aa: CASSLVSRETQYF
cdr3_nt: TGTGCCAGCAGCTTGGTCAGTAGGGAGACCCAGTACTTC
j_call: TRBJ2-5
v_call: TRBV5-8
d_call: NA
clone_size: NA

cdr3_aa: CASSFRAGGGETQYF
cdr3_nt: TGTGCCAGCAGTTTTCGAGCGGGGGGCGGTGAGACCCAGTACTTC
j_call: TRBJ2-5
v_call: TRBV28
d_call: TRBD2
clone_size: NA

cdr3_aa: CASSDHNYEQYF
cdr3_nt: TGTGCCAGCAGCGATCATAACTACGAGCAGTACTTC
j_call: TRBJ2-7
v_call: TRBV13
d_call: NA
clone_size: NA